The present TCR beta chain was sequenced within a study of blood T cell repertoires in COVID-19. Authors' processing steps: By means of reference gene primer amplification, nucleated cell counts were estimated. Generated by immunoSEQ multiplex PCR, the TCRdb table keeps only in-frame clones and is missing some. That table supplies the V and J calls and clone size; D and trimming were determined from the DNA. The repertoire holds approximately 65,000 clones, 80% to 95% seen once, with roughly 2.7% in the top ten. The CDR3 covers 15 residues. The germline gives CDR1 ENHRY, CDR2 SYGVKD. V lost 3 bases and J lost 3, with 15 bases in between.

The specimen was peripheral blood. This rearrangement joins TRBV10-3 to TRBJ2-7, with D hard to call. This clonotype was sampled from a man aged 65-85 years with active COVID-19. The CDR3 coding sequence is TGTGCCATCAGTGAAGGAGTCGGCAACCACTACGAGCAGTACGTC. Its translation is CAISEGVGNHYEQYV.